The sequence of this TCR beta chain was determined in a study of blood T cell repertoires in COVID-19. Study context: Sites across the United States, Italy and Spain contributed samples from acute and convalescent COVID-19.

Method: immunoSEQ multiplex PCR; TCRdb's copy keeps in-frame clones and lacks some. The sample yields more than 110,000 clones, 70% to 90% seen once. Per the germline V gene, CDR1 is KGHDR and CDR2 is SFDVKD. V dropped 3 bases and J dropped 5 bases, with 16 bases sitting between them. The CDR3 is 16 residues long. This sequence joins TRBV24-1 and TRBJ2-1, with a tentative D call TRBD1 (6 bases). The sequence was collected from a human donor in a cohort sampled during active COVID-19. Material for sequencing was peripheral blood. The DNA of the CDR3 is TGTGCCACCAGTGATACTCAAAGACAGGTTAACAATGAGCAGTTCTTC. Translating it yields CATSDTQRQVNNEQFF.